The clone carrying this T cell receptor beta chain was recorded a few times. TCRdb itself ran the RT-PCR reads through MiXCR, one entry per CDR3 protein. The sample has some 640,000 distinct CDR3 sequences; around 14% are singletons. J lost 0 bases, V lost 3 bases, and 4 bases had no gene match. The germline CDR1 and CDR2 sequences are MGHDK and SYGVNS. The CDR3 runs to 16 residues. This record belongs to a study of response to subunit inactivated influenza vaccine. The source was PBMCs from blood, collected 14 to 15 days before vaccination. The chain has TRBV25-1 and TRBJ1-3; 8 bases fit TRBD1. This receptor was taken from a man in his forties or fifties who received an inactivated influenza vaccine. CDR3: CASSDYRGYSGNTIYF. Written as DNA, the CDR3 is TGTGCCAGCAGTGACTACAGGGGGTACTCTGGAAACACCATATATTTT. Using reference TRBV25-1 and TRBJ1-3 for the parts outside the CDR3, the full variable domain is EADIYQTPRYLVIGTGKKITLECSQTMGHDKMYWYQQDPGMELHLIHYSYGVNSTEKGDLSSESTVSRIRTEHFPLTLESARPSHTSQYLCASSDYRGYSGNTIYFGEGSWLTVV.